These T cell receptor beta chains were read from a single sample in a study of blood T cells in healthy people across ages. TCRdb ran MiXCR on the 5' RACE reads and lists one entry per CDR3 protein. Counted here are about 640,000 distinct CDR3 sequences, about 30% occurring once; the ten biggest clones make up approximately 15%. Input material: blood. These receptors all come from a woman older than 75 in good health. The CDR3 runs from the conserved cysteine through the conserved F or W. Fields, in order: CDR3 DNA, CDR3 protein, V gene, J gene, D gene, CDR3 length, clone size. A D gene is named only where the DNA matches it firmly. The listing skips clone size in some rows; elsewhere it reads once, few, many or a size class.

TGCAGTGCCAGAGCCGCAGGGATGAACACTGAAGCTTTCTTT	CSARAAGMNTEAFF	TRBV20-1	TRBJ1-1	-	14	many
TGTGCCACCAGCAGAGGGACATCGGAAGGCTACACCTTC	CATSRGTSEGYTF	TRBV15	TRBJ1-2	-	13	many
TGTGCCAGCAGGGTACTGAAGGGGGGAGGAGAGCAGTTCTTC	CASRVLKGGGEQFF	TRBV2	TRBJ2-1	-	14	many
TGCAGTGCTAGATCCCGACTGGGACGTGAGACCCAGTACTTC	CSARSRLGRETQYF	TRBV20-1	TRBJ2-5	-	14	many
TGTGCCAGTAGTGAGGGCGTAGGCAATCAGCCCCAGCATTTT	CASSEGVGNQPQHF	TRBV19	TRBJ1-5	-	14	-
TGCAGTGCTCCGGGACTAGCGGGGGGCCGGGAAGATACGCAGTATTTT	CSAPGLAGGREDTQYF	TRBV20-1	TRBJ2-3	TRBD2	16	many
TGTGCCAGCAGCAGGGACAGGGGGGTTCAGCCCCAGCATTTT	CASSRDRGVQPQHF	TRBV5-6	TRBJ1-5	TRBD1	14	-
TGCGCCAGCAGCTTCGGGCGCACCTACGAGCAGTACTTC	CASSFGRTYEQYF	TRBV5-1	TRBJ2-7	-	13	many
TGTGCCAGCAGTAAGAGGGAGCCCCAGCATTTT	CASSKREPQHF	TRBV6-1	TRBJ1-5	-	11	many
TGCGCCAGCAGCCAAGAGCCGGGACTAGCCACGAGCTCCTACAATGGGCAGTACTTC	CASSQEPGLATSSYNGQYF	TRBV4-1	TRBJ2-5	TRBD2	19	-
TGTGCCAGCAGCCCTAAAAACAGGGACAGGACCGTAGGTGAGCAGTTCTTC	CASSPKNRDRTVGEQFF	TRBV3-1	TRBJ2-1	TRBD1	17	few
TGTGCCAGCAGCTCCTTTACAGGGGTTCGGGAGCAGTACTTC	CASSSFTGVREQYF	TRBV5-6	TRBJ2-7	TRBD1	14	many
TGTGCCAGCAGTCGGGACCCCAAAGAGACCCAGTACTTC	CASSRDPKETQYF	TRBV2	TRBJ2-5	-	13	many
TGTGCCAGCAGCTTAGTAGGTAGTAGCGGGGGGGTCACAGATACGCAGTATTTT	CASSLVGSSGGVTDTQYF	TRBV7-2	TRBJ2-3	TRBD2	18	many
TGCAGTGCTAGGCTGAGGACAGCTTATAGCAATCAGCCCCAGCATTTT	CSARLRTAYSNQPQHF	TRBV20-1	TRBJ1-5	-	16	many
TGTGCCAGCAGGGGAGCGGGGGGGAAAGAGACCCAGTACTTC	CASRGAGGKETQYF	TRBV28	TRBJ2-5	TRBD2	14	many
TGCGCCAGCAGCCGGTTCTCCTTCTCAGGGGAAAGAATCTACGAGCAGTACTTC	CASSRFSFSGERIYEQYF	TRBV5-1	TRBJ2-7	-	18	few
TGTGCCAGCACCGCGGGACTAGCGGGTTACAATGAGCAGTACTTC	CASTAGLAGYNEQYF	TRBV2	TRBJ2-7	TRBD2	15	-
TGTGCCAGCAGTTTATGCGCCAGGGGGAGGACTGAAGCTTTCTTT	CASSLCARGRTEAFF	TRBV27	TRBJ1-1	TRBD1	15	-
TGTGCCAGCAGTGAAGTTAAGGGGCTCTATAATTCACCCCTCCACTTT	CASSEVKGLYNSPLHF	TRBV6-1	TRBJ1-6	-	16	many
TGTGCCAGCACTTTAGAGCCAGGGCTAGGCTATGGCTACACCTTC	CASTLEPGLGYGYTF	TRBV28	TRBJ1-2	-	15	once
TGCAGTGCTAGAGATCGGTCCGGAAGCTCCTACGAGCAGTACTTC	CSARDRSGSSYEQYF	TRBV20-1	TRBJ2-7	-	15	-
TGTGCCAGCAGTAACCACGGACAGAACACCGGGGAGCTGTTTTTT	CASSNHGQNTGELFF	TRBV12-3/TRBV12-4	TRBJ2-2	-	15	-
TGTGCCAGCAGCCGTGGGACTTACTCCTACAATGAGCAGTTCTTC	CASSRGTYSYNEQFF	TRBV7-8	TRBJ2-1	-	15	many
TGCGCCAGCAGCCAAGATGCCGGGGTCGGGACCCAGTACTTC	CASSQDAGVGTQYF	TRBV4-3	TRBJ2-5	-	14	many
TGTGCCAGCAGCTTAGCCGTGTCCAAAAACATTCAGTACTTC	CASSLAVSKNIQYF	TRBV7-8	TRBJ2-4	-	14	-
TGTGCCAGCAGCCCACTAGCGGGGGCCCGCACAGATACGCAGTATTTT	CASSPLAGARTDTQYF	TRBV7-3	TRBJ2-3	TRBD2	16	many
TGCGCCAGCAGCCCCCTAGGGGACAGGGCGAGGAATGAGCAGTACTTC	CASSPLGDRARNEQYF	TRBV5-1	TRBJ2-5	TRBD1	16	few
TGTGCCAGCAGCCCATATGTAACCCGGACAGGGGACAATGAGCAGTTCTTC	CASSPYVTRTGDNEQFF	TRBV13	TRBJ2-1	TRBD1	17	-
TGCAGTGCTAGAGGTTTGGGTAACTATGGCTACACCTTC	CSARGLGNYGYTF	TRBV20-1	TRBJ1-2	-	13	once
TGTGCCAGCAGCTTAGGTGACAGGGTCTATGGCTACACCTTC	CASSLGDRVYGYTF	TRBV7-2	TRBJ1-2	TRBD1	14	many
TGTGCCAGCAGCGAAGGAGGTGGGACAGCAACCTCCTACGAGCAGTACTTC	CASSEGGGTATSYEQYF	TRBV7-9	TRBJ2-7	TRBD1	17	-
TGTGCCAGCAGCTTGGCTCCCCAGCCGAATCAGCCCCAGCATTTT	CASSLAPQPNQPQHF	TRBV5-5	TRBJ1-5	-	15	few
TGCAGCGTTGGGGGAGCGCGCGAGACCCAGTACTTC	CSVGGARETQYF	TRBV29-1	TRBJ2-5	-	12	-
TGCAGCGCCGGCAAGGGCGGGGATGAGCAGTTCTTC	CSAGKGGDEQFF	TRBV29-1	TRBJ2-1	-	12	-
TGTGCCACCGCGCTACCAGGGAACTCCTACAATGAGCAGTACTTC	CATALPGNSYNEQYF	TRBV28	TRBJ2-7	-	15	-
TGTGCCAGCAGCTTCCGCCCAGGGATATCCTACGAGCAGTACTTC	CASSFRPGISYEQYF	TRBV7-3	TRBJ2-7	-	15	many
TGTGCCAGCAGCGTACAGGGTTATCTTGATACGCAGTATTTT	CASSVQGYLDTQYF	TRBV9	TRBJ2-3	-	14	many
TGCGCCAGCAGCCAAGAAGAACTGAATAGGGGTTCTAGGGCCAAAAACATTCAGTACTTC	CASSQEELNRGSRAKNIQYF	TRBV4-1	TRBJ2-4	-	20	many
TGTGCCAGCAGGGGACAACCCCGACAGTATGGTGAGCAGTTCTTC	CASRGQPRQYGEQFF	TRBV6-5	TRBJ2-1	-	15	many
TGTGCCAGCACCCAGGGGAATGAGCAGTTCTTC	CASTQGNEQFF	TRBV14	TRBJ2-1	-	11	many
TGTGCCAGCAGTTCCCGAGCGGGGGGCTCGTACAATGAGCAGTTCTTC	CASSSRAGGSYNEQFF	TRBV27	TRBJ2-1	TRBD2	16	many
TGCAGTGCTCCACGGCAGGGAGAGACCCAGTTCTTC	CSAPRQGETQFF	TRBV20-1	TRBJ2-1	-	12	-
TGCGCCAGCAGACCCTATGGGGCGAGCACAGATACGCAGTATTTT	CASRPYGASTDTQYF	TRBV5-1	TRBJ2-3	-	15	-
TGTGCCAGCAGCCGAAAGGGACAGGCCCCCTACGAGCAGTACTTC	CASSRKGQAPYEQYF	TRBV27	TRBJ2-7	TRBD1	15	many
TGTGCCAGCAGCGAATCTCTAGCGGCACAAGAGACCCAGTACTTC	CASSESLAAQETQYF	TRBV6-5	TRBJ2-5	TRBD2	15	many
TGTGCCACCAGTGACACCCCTACCAATGAGCAGTACTTC	CATSDTPTNEQYF	TRBV24-1	TRBJ2-7	-	13	few
TGTGCCAGCAGCTTAGCAGGACAAACCTACGAGCAGTACTTC	CASSLAGQTYEQYF	TRBV7-9	TRBJ2-7	-	14	many